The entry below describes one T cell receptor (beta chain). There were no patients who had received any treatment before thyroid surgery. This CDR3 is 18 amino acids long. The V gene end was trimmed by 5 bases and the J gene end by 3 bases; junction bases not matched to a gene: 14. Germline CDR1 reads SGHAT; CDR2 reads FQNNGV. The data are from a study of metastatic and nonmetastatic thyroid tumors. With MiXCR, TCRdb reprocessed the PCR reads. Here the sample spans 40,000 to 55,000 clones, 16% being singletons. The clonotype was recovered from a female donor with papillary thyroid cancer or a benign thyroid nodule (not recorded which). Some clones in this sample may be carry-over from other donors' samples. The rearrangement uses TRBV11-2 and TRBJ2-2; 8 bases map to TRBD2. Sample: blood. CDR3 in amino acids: CASSQNSPGGRDTGELFF. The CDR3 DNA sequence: TGTGCCAGCAGCCAGAATTCCCCGGGAGGGCGGGACACCGGGGAGCTGTTTTTT.